A single T cell receptor (beta chain) is shown here with its context. The antigen is not known. This CDR3 contains 14 residues. Germline-derived CDR1 and CDR2 are SNHLY and FYNNEI. Losses at the gene ends were 5 bases for V and 3 bases for J; bases not matched to a gene: 4. PCR involved 60 Vbeta and 13 Jbeta primers. Assay: immunoSEQ multiplex PCR; the TCRdb copy retains only in-frame clones and omits some. Recorded here are approximately 110,000 clones; the top ten clones represent around 4%. This record belongs to a study of cytomegalovirus exposure and HLA in healthy donors. General study findings and limits: Reportedly, TCR beta sequences accurately predicted HLA-A and HLA-B alleles in most subjects. Confirmation in vitro established that a few CMV-associated chains were specific for CMV antigens. An analysis was carried out later, and it reportedly showed fewer N-insertions in an Asian-associated ancestry cluster than the approximately 670-donor mean.

The receptor comes from a man between 18 and 29 years old in good health and CMV-seronegative. V usage is TRBV2 and J usage is TRBJ1-5; 7 bases are shared with TRBD1. Input material: PBMCs. The CDR3 DNA reads as TGTGCCAGCAGTAGGGACAGCTACAATCAGCCCCAGCATTTT. Translated: CASSRDSYNQPQHF.